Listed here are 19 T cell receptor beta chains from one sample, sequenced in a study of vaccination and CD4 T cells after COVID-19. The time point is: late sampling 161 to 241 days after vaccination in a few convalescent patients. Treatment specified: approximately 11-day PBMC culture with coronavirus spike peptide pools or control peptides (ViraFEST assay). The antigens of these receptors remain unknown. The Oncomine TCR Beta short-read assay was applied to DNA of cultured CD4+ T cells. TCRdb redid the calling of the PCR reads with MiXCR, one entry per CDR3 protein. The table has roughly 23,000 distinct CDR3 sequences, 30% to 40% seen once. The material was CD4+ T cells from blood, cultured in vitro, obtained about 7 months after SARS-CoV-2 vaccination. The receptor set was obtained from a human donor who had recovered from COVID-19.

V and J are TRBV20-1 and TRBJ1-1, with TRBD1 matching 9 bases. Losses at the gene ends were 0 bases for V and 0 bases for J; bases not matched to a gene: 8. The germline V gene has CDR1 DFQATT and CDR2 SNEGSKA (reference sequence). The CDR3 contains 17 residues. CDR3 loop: CSARDRDRGTMNTEAFF. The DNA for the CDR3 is TGCAGTGCTAGAGATCGAGACAGGGGGACAATGAACACTGAAGCTTTCTTT.

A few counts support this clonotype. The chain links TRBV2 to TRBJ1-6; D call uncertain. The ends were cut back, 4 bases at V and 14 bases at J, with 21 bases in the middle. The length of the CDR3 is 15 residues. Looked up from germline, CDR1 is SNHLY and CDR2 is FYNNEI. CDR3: CASSVGLPGPSSLHF. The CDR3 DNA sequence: TGTGCCAGCAGTGTAGGACTTCCGGGCCCTTCGTCCCTCCACTTT.

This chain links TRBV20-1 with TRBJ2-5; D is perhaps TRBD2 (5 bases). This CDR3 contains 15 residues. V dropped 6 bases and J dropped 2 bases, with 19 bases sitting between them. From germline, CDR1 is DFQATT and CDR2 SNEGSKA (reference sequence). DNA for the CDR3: TGCAGTGCACACCTTACACGGACTGTACAAGAGACCCAGTACTTC. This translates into CSAHLTRTVQETQYF.

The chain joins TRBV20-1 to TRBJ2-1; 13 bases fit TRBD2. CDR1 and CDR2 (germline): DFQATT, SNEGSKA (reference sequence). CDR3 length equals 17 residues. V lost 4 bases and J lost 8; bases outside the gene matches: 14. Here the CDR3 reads CSATKSSGTSGAHEQFF. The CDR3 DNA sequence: TGCAGTGCTACCAAATCTTCCGGGACTAGCGGGGCTCATGAGCAGTTCTTC.

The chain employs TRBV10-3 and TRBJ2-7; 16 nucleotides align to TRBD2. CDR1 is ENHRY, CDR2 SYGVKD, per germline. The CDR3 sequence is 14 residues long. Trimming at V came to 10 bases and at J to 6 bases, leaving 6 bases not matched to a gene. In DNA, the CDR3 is TGTGCCACGGGACTAGCGGGAGGGCCCACCGAGCAGTACTTC. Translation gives CATGLAGGPTEQYF.

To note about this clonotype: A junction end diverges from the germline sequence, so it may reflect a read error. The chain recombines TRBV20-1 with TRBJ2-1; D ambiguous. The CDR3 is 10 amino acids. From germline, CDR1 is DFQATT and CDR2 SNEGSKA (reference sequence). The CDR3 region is CGAVASEQFF. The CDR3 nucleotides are TGCGGTGCTGTGGCAAGCGAGCAGTTCTTC.

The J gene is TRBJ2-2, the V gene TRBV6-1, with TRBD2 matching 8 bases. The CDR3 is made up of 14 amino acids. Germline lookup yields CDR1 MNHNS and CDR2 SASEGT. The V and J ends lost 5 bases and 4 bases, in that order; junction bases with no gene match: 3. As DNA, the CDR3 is TGTGCCAGCAGTAAACTAGCGGTCACCGGGGAGCTGTTTTTT. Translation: CASSKLAVTGELFF.

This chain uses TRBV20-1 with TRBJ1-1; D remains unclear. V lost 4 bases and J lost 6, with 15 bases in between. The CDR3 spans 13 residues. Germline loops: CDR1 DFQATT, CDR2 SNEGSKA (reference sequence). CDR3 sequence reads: CSATQPSRSEAFF. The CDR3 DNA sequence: TGCAGTGCTACGCAACCTAGCCGGTCTGAAGCTTTCTTT.

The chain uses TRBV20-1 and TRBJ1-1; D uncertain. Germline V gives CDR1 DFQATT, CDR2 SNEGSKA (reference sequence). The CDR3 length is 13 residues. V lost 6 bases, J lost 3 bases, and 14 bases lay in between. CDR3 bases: TGCAGTGCCCACCTGTACCGGGACACTGAAGCTTTCTTT. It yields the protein CSAHLYRDTEAFF.

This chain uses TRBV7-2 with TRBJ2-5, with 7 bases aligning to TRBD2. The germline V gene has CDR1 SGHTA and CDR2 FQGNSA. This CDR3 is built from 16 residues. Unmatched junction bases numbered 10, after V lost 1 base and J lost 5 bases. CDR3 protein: CASSLGVVFGGETQYF. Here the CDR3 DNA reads TGTGCCAGCAGCTTAGGGGTTGTCTTCGGGGGGGAGACCCAGTACTTC. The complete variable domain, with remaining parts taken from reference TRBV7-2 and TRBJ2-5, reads GAGVSQSPSNKVTEKGKDVELRCDPISGHTALYWYRQSLGQGLEFLIYFQGNSAPDKSGLPSDRFSAERTGGSVSTLTIQRTQQEDSAVYLCASSLGVVFGGETQYFGPGTRLLVL.

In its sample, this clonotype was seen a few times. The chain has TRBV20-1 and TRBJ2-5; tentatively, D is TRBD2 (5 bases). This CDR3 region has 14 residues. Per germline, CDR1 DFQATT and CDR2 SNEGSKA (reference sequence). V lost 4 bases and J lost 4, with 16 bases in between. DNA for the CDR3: TGCAGTGCTATCAGCGGCGGTTTCACAGAGACCCAGTACTTC. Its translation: CSAISGGFTETQYF.

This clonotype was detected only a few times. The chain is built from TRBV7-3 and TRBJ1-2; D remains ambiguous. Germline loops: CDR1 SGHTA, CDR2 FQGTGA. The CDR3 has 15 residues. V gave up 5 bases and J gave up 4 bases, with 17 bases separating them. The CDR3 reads CASSQLGGRGYGYTF. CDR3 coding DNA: TGTGCCAGCAGCCAACTGGGAGGGAGAGGCTATGGCTACACCTTC.

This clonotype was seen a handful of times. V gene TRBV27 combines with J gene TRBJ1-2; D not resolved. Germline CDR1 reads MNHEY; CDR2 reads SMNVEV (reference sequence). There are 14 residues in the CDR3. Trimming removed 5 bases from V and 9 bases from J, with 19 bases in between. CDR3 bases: TGTGCCAGCAGTCCCCAAGGTCTTCAAGGGAGCTACACCTTC. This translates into CASSPQGLQGSYTF.

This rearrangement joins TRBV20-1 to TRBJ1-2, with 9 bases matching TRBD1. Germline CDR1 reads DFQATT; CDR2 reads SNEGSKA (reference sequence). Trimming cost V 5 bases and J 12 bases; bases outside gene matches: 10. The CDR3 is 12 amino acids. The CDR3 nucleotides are TGCAGTGCTTTAACAGGGGGCGCCGGCCACACCTTC. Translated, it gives CSALTGGAGHTF.

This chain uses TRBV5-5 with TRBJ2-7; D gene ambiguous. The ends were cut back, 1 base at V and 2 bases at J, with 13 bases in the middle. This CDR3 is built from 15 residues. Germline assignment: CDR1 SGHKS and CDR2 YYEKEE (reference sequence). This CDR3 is CASSLYDKTTYEQYF. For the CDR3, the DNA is TGTGCCAGCAGCTTGTATGACAAAACCACCTACGAGCAGTACTTC.

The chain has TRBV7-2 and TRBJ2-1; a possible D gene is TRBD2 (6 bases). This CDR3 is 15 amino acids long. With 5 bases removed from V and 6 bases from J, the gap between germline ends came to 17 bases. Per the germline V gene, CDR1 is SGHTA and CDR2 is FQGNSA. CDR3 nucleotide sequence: TGTGCCAGCAGCCCGACTAGTTATCGTGGCAATGAGCAGTTCTTC. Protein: CASSPTSYRGNEQFF.

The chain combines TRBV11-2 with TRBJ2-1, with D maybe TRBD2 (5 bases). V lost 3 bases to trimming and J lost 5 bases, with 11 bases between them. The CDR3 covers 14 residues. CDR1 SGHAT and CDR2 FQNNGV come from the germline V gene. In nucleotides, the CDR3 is TGTGCCAGCAGCTTGGCTAGCACCAACAATGAGCAGTTCTTC. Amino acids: CASSLASTNNEQFF.

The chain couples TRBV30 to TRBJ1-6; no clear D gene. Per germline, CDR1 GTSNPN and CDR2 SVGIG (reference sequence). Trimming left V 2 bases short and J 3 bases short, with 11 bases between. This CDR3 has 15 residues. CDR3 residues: CAWSRRQLYNSPLHF. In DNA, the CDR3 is TGTGCCTGGAGTCGTAGGCAGCTCTATAATTCACCCCTCCACTTT.

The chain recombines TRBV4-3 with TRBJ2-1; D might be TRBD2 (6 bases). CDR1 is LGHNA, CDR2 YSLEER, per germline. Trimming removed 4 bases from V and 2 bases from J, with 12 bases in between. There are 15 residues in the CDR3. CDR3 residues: CASSPMASAYNEQFF. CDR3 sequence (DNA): TGCGCCAGCAGCCCGATGGCTAGCGCCTACAATGAGCAGTTCTTC.